The next 2 T cell receptor beta chains were all read from a single sample in a study of control samples from healthy donors and cancer patients. The table came from immunoSEQ multiplex PCR; TCRdb's copy has only in-frame clones and leaves some out. Counted here are over 150,000 clones, roughly 94% occurring once; the ten biggest clones make up 12% to 15%. Sample: PBMCs. The origin of the receptors is a man aged 60 to 69 with colorectal cancer.

The count of this clone is one. V gene TRBV5-1 combines with J gene TRBJ2-7; D is perhaps TRBD1 (6 bases). V lost 0 bases and J 1 base, leaving 14 bases between the germline ends. Germline values: CDR1 SGHRS, CDR2 YFSETQ. The CDR3 runs 16 residues. The CDR3 loop is CASSLAGTLSSYEQYF. CDR3 in DNA: TGCGCCAGCAGCTTGGCTGGGACACTTAGTTCCTACGAGCAGTACTTC.

In this sample, this clone turned up once. The chain recombines TRBV18 with TRBJ1-5; D remains ambiguous. Germline CDR1 and CDR2: KGHSH and LQKENI. The CDR3 consists of 13 residues. V lost 1 base, J lost 7 bases, and 8 bases lay in between. The CDR3 here is CASSPRENQPQHF. In DNA, the CDR3 is TGTGCCAGCTCACCACGGGAAAACCAGCCCCAGCATTTT.